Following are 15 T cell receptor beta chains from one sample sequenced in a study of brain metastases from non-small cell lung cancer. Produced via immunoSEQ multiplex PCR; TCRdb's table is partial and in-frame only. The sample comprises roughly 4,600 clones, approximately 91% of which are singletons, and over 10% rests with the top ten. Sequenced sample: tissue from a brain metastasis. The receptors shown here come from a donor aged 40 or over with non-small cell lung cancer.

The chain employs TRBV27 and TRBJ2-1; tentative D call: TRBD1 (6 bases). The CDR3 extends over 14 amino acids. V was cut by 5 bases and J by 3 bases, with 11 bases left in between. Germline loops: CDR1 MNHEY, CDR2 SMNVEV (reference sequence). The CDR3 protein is CASSTRGYYNEQFF. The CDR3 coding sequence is TGTGCCAGCAGTACAAGGGGGTACTACAATGAGCAGTTCTTC.

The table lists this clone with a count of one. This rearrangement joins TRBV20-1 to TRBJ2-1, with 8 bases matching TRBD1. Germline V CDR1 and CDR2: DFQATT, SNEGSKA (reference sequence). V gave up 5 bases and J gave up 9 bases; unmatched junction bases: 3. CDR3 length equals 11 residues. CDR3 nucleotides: TGCAGTGCTGCACAGGGGGGTGAGCAGTTCTTC. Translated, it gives CSAAQGGEQFF.

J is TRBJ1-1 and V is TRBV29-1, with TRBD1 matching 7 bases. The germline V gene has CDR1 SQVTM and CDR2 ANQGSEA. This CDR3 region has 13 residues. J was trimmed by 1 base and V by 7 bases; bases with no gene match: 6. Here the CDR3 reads CSAWGTENTEAFF. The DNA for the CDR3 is TGCAGCGCCTGGGGGACAGAGAACACTGAAGCTTTCTTT.

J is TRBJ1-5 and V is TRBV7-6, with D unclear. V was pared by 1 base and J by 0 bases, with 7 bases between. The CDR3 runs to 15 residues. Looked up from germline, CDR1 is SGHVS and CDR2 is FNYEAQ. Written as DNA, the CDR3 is TGTGCCAGCAGCTTAGGAAAAGATAGCAATCAGCCCCAGCATTTT. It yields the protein CASSLGKDSNQPQHF.

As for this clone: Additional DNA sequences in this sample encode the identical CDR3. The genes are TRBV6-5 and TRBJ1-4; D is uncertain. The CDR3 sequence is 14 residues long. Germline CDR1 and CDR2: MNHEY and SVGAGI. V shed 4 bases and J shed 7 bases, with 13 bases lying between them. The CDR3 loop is CASSLAPEGEKLFF. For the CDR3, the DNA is TGTGCCAGCAGTTTGGCCCCAGAGGGTGAAAAACTGTTTTTT.

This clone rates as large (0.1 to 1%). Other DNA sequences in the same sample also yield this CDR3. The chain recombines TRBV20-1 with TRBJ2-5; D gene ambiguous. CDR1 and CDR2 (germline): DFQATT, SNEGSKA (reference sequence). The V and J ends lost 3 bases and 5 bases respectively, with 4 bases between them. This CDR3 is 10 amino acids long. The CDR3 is CSASQETQYF. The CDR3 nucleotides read TGCAGTGCTAGCCAGGAGACCCAGTACTTC.

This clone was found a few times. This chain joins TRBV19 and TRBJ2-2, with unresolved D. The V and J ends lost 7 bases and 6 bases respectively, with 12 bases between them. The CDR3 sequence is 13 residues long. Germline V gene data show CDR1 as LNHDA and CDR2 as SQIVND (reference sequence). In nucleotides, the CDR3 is TGTGCCAGTACCCAAACAGTCTCCGGGGAGCTGTTTTTT. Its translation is CASTQTVSGELFF.

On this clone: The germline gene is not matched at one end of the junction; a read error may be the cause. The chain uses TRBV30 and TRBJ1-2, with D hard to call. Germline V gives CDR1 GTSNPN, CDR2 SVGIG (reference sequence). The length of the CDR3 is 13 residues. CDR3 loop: CAWSDMGFDGYTF. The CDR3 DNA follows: TGTGCCTGGAGCGACATGGGGTTCGATGGTTACACCTTC.

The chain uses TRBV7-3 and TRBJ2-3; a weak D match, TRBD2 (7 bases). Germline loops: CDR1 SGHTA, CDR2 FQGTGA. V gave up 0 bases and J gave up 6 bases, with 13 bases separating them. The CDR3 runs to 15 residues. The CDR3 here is CASSLTVGGHDTQYF. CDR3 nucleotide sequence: TGTGCCAGCAGCTTAACGGTGGGGGGGCACGATACGCAGTATTTT. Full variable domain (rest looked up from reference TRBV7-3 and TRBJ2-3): GAGVSQTPSNKVTEKGKYVELRCDPISGHTALYWYRQSLGQGPEFLIYFQGTGAADDSGLPNDRFFAVRPEGSVSTLKIQRTERGDSAVYLCASSLTVGGHDTQYFGPGTRLTVL.

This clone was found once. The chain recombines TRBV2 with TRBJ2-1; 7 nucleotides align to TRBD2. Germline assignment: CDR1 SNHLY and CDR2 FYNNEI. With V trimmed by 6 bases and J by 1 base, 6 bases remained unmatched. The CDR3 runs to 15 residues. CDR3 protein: CASSAISGSYNEQFF. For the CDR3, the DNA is TGTGCCAGCAGCGCCATTAGCGGGTCCTACAATGAGCAGTTCTTC. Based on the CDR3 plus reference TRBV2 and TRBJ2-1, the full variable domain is EPEVTQTPSHQVTQMGQEVILRCVPISNHLYFYWYRQILGQKVEFLVSFYNNEISEKSEIFDDQFSVERPDGSNFTLKIRSTKLEDSAMYFCASSAISGSYNEQFFGPGTRLTVL.

The chain's CDR3 is CASSAGQGTEAFF. The CDR3 coding sequence is TGTGCCAGCAGCGCCGGACAGGGGACTGAAGCTTTCTTT. This chain connects TRBV11-3 to TRBJ1-1; 9 bases map to TRBD1. This CDR3 comprises 13 residues. CDR1 is SGHNT, CDR2 YENEEA, per germline. The junction had 3 bases not matched to a gene; V was cut back by 5 bases and J by 5 bases.

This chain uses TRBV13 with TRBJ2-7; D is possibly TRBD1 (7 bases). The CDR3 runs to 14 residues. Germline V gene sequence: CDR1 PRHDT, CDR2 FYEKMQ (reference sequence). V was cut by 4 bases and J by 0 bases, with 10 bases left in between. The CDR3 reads CASSSGGPSYEQYF. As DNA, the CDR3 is TGTGCCAGCAGCTCAGGGGGGCCCTCCTACGAGCAGTACTTC.

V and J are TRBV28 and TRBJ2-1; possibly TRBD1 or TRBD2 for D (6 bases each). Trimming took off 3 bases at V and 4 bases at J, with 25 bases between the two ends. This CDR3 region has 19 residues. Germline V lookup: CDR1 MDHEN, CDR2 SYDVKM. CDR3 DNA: TGTGCCAGCAGTTTTGGGGTCGGGGGCCCACAACGGACGTACAATGAGCAGTTCTTC. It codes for CASSFGVGGPQRTYNEQFF.

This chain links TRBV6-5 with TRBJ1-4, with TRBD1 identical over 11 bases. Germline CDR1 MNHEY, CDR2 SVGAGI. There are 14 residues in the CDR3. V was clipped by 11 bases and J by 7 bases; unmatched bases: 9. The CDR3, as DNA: TGTGCCGGGGGTAGGACAGGGGGCTCTGAAAAACTGTTTTTT. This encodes CAGGRTGGSEKLFF.

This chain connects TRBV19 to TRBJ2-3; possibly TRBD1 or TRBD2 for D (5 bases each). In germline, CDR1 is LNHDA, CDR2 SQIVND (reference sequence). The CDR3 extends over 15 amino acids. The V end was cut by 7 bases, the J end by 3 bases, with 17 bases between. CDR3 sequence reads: CASTSPRDQTDTQYF. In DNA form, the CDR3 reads TGTGCCAGTACCTCCCCCCGGGACCAAACAGATACGCAGTATTTT.